In its sample, the clone carrying this T cell receptor (beta chain) was seen a few times. Its antigen is not known. The sample comes from a study of response to subunit inactivated influenza vaccine. Points from the study as a whole: The authors put forward the suggestion that each seasonal influenza vaccination may bring in only a limited number of new T cells.

TCRdb independently ran MiXCR on the RT-PCR reads; one entry per CDR3 protein. The sample carries a few hundred thousand distinct CDR3 sequences, about 14% recorded once. V was clipped by 5 bases and J by 10 bases, with 23 bases between them. The CDR3 consists of 16 residues. Sample: PBMCs from blood, taken roughly 13 days after vaccination. This chain joins TRBV12-3 or TRBV12-4 and TRBJ1-4; a possible D gene is TRBD1 (5 bases). The origin of this receptor is a man in his forties or fifties who received an inactivated influenza vaccine. CDR3 nucleotides: TGTGCCAGCAGTCCCCAGGTCGGGGGAGGCGGGGGAAAACTGTTTTTT. Protein product: CASSPQVGGGGGKLFF.